Listed here are 8 T cell receptor beta chains from one sample, sequenced in a study of beta chain features in type 1 diabetes. Of the isolated RNA, all was reverse transcribed, and so the sequenced material was expressed TCRB transcripts. The table came from immunoSEQ multiplex PCR; TCRdb's copy has only in-frame clones and leaves some out. The data contain about 330,000 clones, approximately 10% of them singletons. The sequencing sample was made of naive CD4+ T cells from blood. These receptors all stem from a woman in her 30s in good health.

V and J are TRBV7-3 and TRBJ2-1; D is perhaps TRBD2 (6 bases). This CDR3 is built from 15 residues. Trimming left V 0 bases short and J 3 bases short, with 9 bases between. Germline V gene sequence: CDR1 SGHTA, CDR2 FQGTGA. The CDR3 here is CASSLTGSRYNEQFF. The DNA of the CDR3 is TGTGCCAGCAGCTTAACCGGGAGTCGCTACAATGAGCAGTTCTTC.

The V gene is TRBV28, the J gene TRBJ1-4, with 7 nucleotides matching TRBD1. Germline V gene lookup returns CDR1 MDHEN and CDR2 SYDVKM. Germline trimming cut 5 bases from V and 6 bases from J; bases unmatched to any gene: 6. CDR3 length equals 14 residues. CDR3 residues: CASSRYRGDEKLFF. The CDR3 DNA reads as TGTGCCAGCAGTCGGTACAGGGGAGATGAAAAACTGTTTTTT. Filled out from reference TRBV28 and TRBJ1-4, the complete variable domain reads DVKVTQSSRYLVKRTGEKVFLECVQDMDHENMFWYRQDPGLGLRLIYFSYDVKMKEKGDIPEGYSVSREKKERFSLILESASTNQTSMYLCASSRYRGDEKLFFGSGTQLSVL.

This clone was seen a handful of times. The chain uses TRBV9 and TRBJ2-7; 11 nucleotides agree with TRBD2. The CDR3 covers 16 residues. J gave up 2 bases and V 2 bases, and 6 bases lay outside the gene matches. The V gene's germline CDR1 is SGDLS and CDR2 YYNGEE. The CDR3, as DNA: TGTGCCAGCAGCGTCGGACTAGCGGGCAGAACCTACGAGCAGTACTTC. This sequence encodes CASSVGLAGRTYEQYF.

This clone occurred a few times. V is TRBV27 and J is TRBJ2-7; 7 nucleotides agree with TRBD1. CDR3 size: 16 residues. The V and J ends lost 2 bases and 4 bases, in that order; junction bases with no gene match: 11. Germline loops: CDR1 MNHEY, CDR2 SMNVEV (reference sequence). CDR3 sequence (DNA): TGTGCCAGCAGTTTACGCCCACCGGGACAGACGTACGAGCAGTACTTC. Protein: CASSLRPPGQTYEQYF.

This clone has more than one count but fewer than ten. The V and J genes are TRBV7-2 and TRBJ2-4; no clear D gene. The germline V gene encodes CDR1 SGHTA and CDR2 FQGNSA. Trimming took off 1 base at V and 0 bases at J, with 10 bases between the two ends. The CDR3 has 16 amino acids. The CDR3 DNA reads TGTGCCAGCAGCTTAGTTTGGAGCTTAGCCAAAAACATTCAGTACTTC. The encoded protein is CASSLVWSLAKNIQYF.

The sample holds a few counts of this clone. The CDR3 coding sequence is TGCGCCAGCAGCTCCGGGACTAGCGGGTCCGATGAGCAGTTCTTC. Protein: CASSSGTSGSDEQFF. V usage is TRBV5-1 and J usage is TRBJ2-1, with TRBD2 identical over 12 bases. This CDR3 has 15 residues. CDR1 is SGHRS and CDR2 is YFSETQ in the germline V gene. V trimming: 3 bases; J trimming: 8 bases; junction bases outside the gene matches: 6.

This clone was counted only a few times. The rearrangement joins TRBV28 to TRBJ2-7, with D possibly TRBD2 on 5 matching bases. V was clipped by 4 bases and J by 0 bases, with 13 bases between them. The CDR3 spans 15 residues. In germline, CDR1 is MDHEN, CDR2 SYDVKM. The CDR3: CASSSAGSLSYEQYF. The CDR3 nucleotides read TGTGCCAGCAGTTCCGCGGGCTCACTCTCCTACGAGCAGTACTTC.

There are a few counts of this clone. CDR3 DNA sequence: TGTGCCAGTAGTACAGCGCCGGGACAGCCGAACCAGTACTTC. As protein: CASSTAPGQPNQYF. The chain joins TRBV19 to TRBJ2-7; 7 bases match TRBD1. V trimming: 4 bases; J trimming: 10 bases; junction bases outside the gene matches: 13. This CDR3 contains 14 residues. Germline lookup yields CDR1 LNHDA and CDR2 SQIVND (reference sequence). The variable domain in full, with the rest retrieved from reference TRBV19 and TRBJ2-7, is DGGITQSPKYLFRKEGQNVTLSCEQNLNHDAMYWYRQDPGQGLRLIYYSQIVNDFQKGDIAEGYSVSREKKESFPLTVTSAQKNPTAFYLCASSTAPGQPNQYFGPGTRLTVT.